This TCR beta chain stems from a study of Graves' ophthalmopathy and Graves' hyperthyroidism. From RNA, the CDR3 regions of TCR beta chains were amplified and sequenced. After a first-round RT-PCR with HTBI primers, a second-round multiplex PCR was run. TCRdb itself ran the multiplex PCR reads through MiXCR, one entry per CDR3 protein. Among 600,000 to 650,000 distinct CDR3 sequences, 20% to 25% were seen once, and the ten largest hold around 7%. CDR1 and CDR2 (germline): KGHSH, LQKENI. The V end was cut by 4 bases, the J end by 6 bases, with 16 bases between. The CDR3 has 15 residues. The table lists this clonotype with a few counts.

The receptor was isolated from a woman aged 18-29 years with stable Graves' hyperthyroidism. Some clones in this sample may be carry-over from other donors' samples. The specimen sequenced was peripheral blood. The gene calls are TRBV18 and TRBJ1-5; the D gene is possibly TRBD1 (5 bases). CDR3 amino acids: CASSLSAGGTQPQHF. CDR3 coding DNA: TGTGCCAGCTCACTCAGCGCAGGAGGGACTCAGCCCCAGCATTTT. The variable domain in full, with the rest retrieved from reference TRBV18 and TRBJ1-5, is NAGVMQNPRHLVRRRGQEARLRCSPMKGHSHVYWYRQLPEEGLKFMVYLQKENIIDESGMPKERFSAEFPKEGPSILRIQQVVRGDSAAYFCASSLSAGGTQPQHFGDGTRLSIL.